This TCR beta chain was sequenced during a study of identical twins. TCRdb re-called the 5' RACE reads with MiXCR, one entry per CDR3 protein. The repertoire has approximately 1.8 million distinct CDR3 sequences, 25% to 35% of them found once; the top ten carry around 0.25%. This clonotype came up a few times. CDR1 and CDR2 (germline): ENHRY, SYGVKD. V was shortened by 4 bases and J by 4 bases, with 8 bases between the two germline ends. The CDR3 runs 12 residues. The sequence was collected from a newborn girl in good health. The sequencing sample was made of cord blood. The chain carries TRBV10-3 and TRBJ2-7; D is ambiguous. As DNA, the CDR3 is TGTGCCATCAGTGGTCTATTGTACGAGCAGTACTTC. It yields the protein CAISGLLYEQYF.